The entry that follows covers one TCR beta chain sequence. Sequenced by immunoSEQ multiplex PCR; TCRdb stores in-frame clones only, minus some. The table includes around 55,000 clones, approximately 91% detected once. CDR1 is SEHNR, CDR2 FQNEAQ, per germline (reference sequence). The V gene end was trimmed by 1 base and the J gene end by 6 bases; junction bases not matched to a gene: 11. CDR3 length: 18 amino acids. This entry belongs to a study of control samples from healthy donors and cancer patients. The chain recombines TRBV7-9 with TRBJ2-2, with TRBD1 matching 10 bases. The sample comprised blood. This TCR was recovered from a man between 50 and 59 years old in good health. In nucleotides, the CDR3 is TGTGCCAGCAGCTTAGGCGCCGGGACAGGGGTGAAGGCCGGGGAGCTGTTTTTT. Amino acids: CASSLGAGTGVKAGELFF.